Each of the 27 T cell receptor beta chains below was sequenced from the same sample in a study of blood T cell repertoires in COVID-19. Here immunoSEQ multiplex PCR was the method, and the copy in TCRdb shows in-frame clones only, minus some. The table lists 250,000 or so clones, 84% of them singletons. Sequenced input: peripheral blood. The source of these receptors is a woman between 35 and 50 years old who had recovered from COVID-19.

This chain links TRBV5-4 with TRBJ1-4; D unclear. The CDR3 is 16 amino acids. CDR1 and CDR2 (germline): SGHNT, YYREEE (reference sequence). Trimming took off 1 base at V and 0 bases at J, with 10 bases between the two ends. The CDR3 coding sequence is TGTGCCAGCAGCTTGCGGGGTCCATCAACTAATGAAAAACTGTTTTTT. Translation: CASSLRGPSTNEKLFF.

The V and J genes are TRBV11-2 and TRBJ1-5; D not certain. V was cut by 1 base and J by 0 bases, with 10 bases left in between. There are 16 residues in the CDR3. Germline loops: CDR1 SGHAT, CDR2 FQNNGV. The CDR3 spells CASSLGVGVSNQPQHF. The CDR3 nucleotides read TGTGCCAGCAGCTTAGGTGTCGGGGTTAGCAATCAGCCCCAGCATTTT. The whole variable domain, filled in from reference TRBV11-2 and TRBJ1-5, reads EAGVAQSPRYKIIEKRQSVAFWCNPISGHATLYWYQQILGQGPKLLIQFQNNGVVDDSQLPKDRFSAERLKGVDSTLKIQPAKLEDSAVYLCASSLGVGVSNQPQHFGDGTRLSIL.

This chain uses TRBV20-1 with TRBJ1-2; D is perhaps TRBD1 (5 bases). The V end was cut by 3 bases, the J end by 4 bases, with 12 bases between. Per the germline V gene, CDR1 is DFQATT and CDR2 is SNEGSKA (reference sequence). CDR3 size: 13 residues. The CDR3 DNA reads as TGCAGTGCTAGTCCAGGGATGGGCTATGGCTACACCTTC. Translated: CSASPGMGYGYTF.

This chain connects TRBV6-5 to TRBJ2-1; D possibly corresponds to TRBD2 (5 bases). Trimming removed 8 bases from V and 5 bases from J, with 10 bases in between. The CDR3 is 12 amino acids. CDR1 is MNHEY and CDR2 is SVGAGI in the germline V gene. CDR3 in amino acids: CASPRGNNEQFF. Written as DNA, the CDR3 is TGTGCCAGCCCCCGGGGTAACAATGAGCAGTTCTTC.

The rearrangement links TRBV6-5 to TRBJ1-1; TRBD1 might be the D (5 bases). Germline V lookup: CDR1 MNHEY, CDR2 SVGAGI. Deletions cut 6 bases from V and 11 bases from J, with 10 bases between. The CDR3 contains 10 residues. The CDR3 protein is CASRRGWAFF. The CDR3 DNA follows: TGTGCCAGCAGACGGGGGTGGGCTTTCTTT.

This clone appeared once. The CDR3: CASSFPNEYTEAFF. CDR3 coding DNA: TGTGCCAGCAGCTTCCCCAACGAGTACACTGAAGCTTTCTTT. The chain combines TRBV13 with TRBJ1-1, with D unresolved. Per the germline V gene, CDR1 is PRHDT and CDR2 is FYEKMQ (reference sequence). Trimming removed 3 bases at V and 3 bases at J, with 11 bases between. The CDR3 is 14 residues long. Supplemented by reference TRBV13 and TRBJ1-1, the full variable domain reads AAGVIQSPRHLIKEKRETATLKCYPIPRHDTVYWYQQGPGQDPQFLISFYEKMQSDKGSIPDRFSAQQFSDYHSELNMSSLELGDSALYFCASSFPNEYTEAFFGQGTRLTVV.

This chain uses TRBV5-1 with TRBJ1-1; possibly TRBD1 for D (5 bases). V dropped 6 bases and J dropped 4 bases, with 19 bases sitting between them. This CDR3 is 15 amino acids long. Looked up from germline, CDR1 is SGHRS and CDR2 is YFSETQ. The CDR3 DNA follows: TGCGCCAGCACCCTCCAGGGTGGATTGGGCACTGAAGCTTTCTTT. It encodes CASTLQGGLGTEAFF.

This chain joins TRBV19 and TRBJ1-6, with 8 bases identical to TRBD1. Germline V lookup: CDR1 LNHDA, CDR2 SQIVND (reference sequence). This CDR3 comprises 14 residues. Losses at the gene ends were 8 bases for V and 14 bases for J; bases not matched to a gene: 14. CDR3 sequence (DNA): TGTGCCAGTGAGAACGGACAGGGAAAAACTACCCTCCACTTT. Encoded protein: CASENGQGKTTLHF.

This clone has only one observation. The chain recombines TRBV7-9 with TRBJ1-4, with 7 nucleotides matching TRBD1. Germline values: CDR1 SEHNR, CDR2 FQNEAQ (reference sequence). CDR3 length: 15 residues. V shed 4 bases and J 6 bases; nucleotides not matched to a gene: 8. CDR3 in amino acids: CASSWQGQRHEKLFF. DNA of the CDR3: TGTGCCAGCAGCTGGCAGGGACAGCGACATGAAAAACTGTTTTTT.

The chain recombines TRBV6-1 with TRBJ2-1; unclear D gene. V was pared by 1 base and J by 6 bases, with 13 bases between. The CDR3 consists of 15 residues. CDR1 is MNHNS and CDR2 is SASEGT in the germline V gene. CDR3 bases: TGTGCCAGCAGTGAAGGGGCAGGTGGGCTCAATGAGCAGTTCTTC. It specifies CASSEGAGGLNEQFF.

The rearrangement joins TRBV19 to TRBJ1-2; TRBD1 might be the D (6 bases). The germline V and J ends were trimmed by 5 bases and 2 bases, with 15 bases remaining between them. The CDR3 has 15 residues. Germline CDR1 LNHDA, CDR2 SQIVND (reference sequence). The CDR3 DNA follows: TGTGCCAGTAGTCTCCGCGGGGGCCGCAACTATGGCTACACCTTC. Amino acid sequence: CASSLRGGRNYGYTF.

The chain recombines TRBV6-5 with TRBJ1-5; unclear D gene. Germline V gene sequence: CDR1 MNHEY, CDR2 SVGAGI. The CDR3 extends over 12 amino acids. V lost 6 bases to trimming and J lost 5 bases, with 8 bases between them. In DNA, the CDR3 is TGTGCCAGCAGCGCTTCAGATCAGCCCCAGCATTTT. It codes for CASSASDQPQHF.

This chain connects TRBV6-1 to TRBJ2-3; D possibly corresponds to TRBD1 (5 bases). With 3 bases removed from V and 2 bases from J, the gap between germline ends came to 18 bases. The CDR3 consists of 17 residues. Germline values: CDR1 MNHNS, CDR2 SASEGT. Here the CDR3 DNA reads TGTGCCAGCAGTGATATAGGCCCAGGGTCACTCACAGATACGCAGTATTTT. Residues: CASSDIGPGSLTDTQYF.

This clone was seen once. This CDR3 is CASSIGRLDIQYF. DNA for the CDR3: TGTGCCAGTAGTATCGGCAGGTTGGACATTCAGTACTTC. V is TRBV19 and J is TRBJ2-4; D gene uncertain. Germline assignment: CDR1 LNHDA and CDR2 SQIVND (reference sequence). There are 13 residues in the CDR3. Trimming shortened V by 3 bases and J by 8 bases, and 11 bases separated the two germline ends.

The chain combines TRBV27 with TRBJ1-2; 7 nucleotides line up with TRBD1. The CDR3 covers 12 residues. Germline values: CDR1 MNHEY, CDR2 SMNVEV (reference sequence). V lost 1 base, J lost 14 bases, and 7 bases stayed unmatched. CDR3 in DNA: TGTGCCAGCAGTTTATACGGGACAGTTCTGACCTTC. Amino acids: CASSLYGTVLTF.

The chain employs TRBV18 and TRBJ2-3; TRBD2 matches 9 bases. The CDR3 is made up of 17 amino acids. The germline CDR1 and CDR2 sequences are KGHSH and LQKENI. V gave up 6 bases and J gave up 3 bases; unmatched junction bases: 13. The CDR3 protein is CASSLRQGLAKTDTQYF. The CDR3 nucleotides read TGTGCCAGCTCTCTAAGGCAAGGACTAGCGAAGACAGATACGCAGTATTTT. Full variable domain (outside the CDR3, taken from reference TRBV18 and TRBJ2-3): NAGVMQNPRHLVRRRGQEARLRCSPMKGHSHVYWYRQLPEEGLKFMVYLQKENIIDESGMPKERFSAEFPKEGPSILRIQQVVRGDSAAYFCASSLRQGLAKTDTQYFGPGTRLTVL.

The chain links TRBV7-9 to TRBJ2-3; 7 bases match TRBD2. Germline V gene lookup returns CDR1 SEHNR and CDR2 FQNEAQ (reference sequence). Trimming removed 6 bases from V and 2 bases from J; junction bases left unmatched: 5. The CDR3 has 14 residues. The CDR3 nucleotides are TGTGCCAGCAGTAGGGAGGGGCTCACAGATACGCAGTATTTT. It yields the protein CASSREGLTDTQYF.

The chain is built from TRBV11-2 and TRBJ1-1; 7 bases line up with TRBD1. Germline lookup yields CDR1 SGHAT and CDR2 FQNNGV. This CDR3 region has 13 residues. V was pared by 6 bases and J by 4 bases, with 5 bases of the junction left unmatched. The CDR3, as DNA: TGTGCCAGCAGGAAGACAGGGCTCACTGAAGCTTTCTTT. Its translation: CASRKTGLTEAFF.

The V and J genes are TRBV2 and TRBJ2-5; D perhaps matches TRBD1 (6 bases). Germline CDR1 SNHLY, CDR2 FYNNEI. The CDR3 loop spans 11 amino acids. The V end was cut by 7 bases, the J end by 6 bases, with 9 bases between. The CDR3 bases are TGTGCCAGCACGGACAGTAAGACCCAGTACTTC. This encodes CASTDSKTQYF.

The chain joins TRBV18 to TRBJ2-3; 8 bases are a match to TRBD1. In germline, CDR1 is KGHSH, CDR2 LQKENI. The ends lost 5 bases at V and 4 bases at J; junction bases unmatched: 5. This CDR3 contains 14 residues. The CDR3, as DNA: TGTGCCAGCTCAGCCGACAGGGGTGCAGATACGCAGTATTTT. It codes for CASSADRGADTQYF.

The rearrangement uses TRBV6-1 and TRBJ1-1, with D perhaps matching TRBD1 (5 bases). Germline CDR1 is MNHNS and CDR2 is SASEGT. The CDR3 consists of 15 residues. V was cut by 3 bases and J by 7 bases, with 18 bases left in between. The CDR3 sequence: CASSEHQGRMGEAFF. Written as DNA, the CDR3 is TGTGCCAGCAGTGAGCACCAGGGTCGGATGGGTGAAGCTTTCTTT.

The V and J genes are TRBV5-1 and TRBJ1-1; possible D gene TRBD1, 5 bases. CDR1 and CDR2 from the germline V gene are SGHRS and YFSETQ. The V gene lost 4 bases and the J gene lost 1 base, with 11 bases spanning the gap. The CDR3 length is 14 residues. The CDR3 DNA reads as TGCGCCAGCAGCATACAGACAGCGAACACTGAAGCTTTCTTT. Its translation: CASSIQTANTEAFF.

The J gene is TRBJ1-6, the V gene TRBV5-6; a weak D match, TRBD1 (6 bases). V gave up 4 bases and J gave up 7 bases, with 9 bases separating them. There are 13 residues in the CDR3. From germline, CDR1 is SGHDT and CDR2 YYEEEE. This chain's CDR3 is CASSQDRNSPLHF. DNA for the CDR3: TGTGCCAGCAGCCAAGACAGGAATTCACCCCTCCACTTT. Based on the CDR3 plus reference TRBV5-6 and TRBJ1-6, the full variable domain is DAGVTQSPTHLIKTRGQQVTLRCSPKSGHDTVSWYQQALGQGPQFIFQYYEEEERQRGNFPDRFSGHQFPNYSSELNVNALLLGDSALYLCASSQDRNSPLHFGNGTRLTVT.

The CDR3 sequence is CASSVTNTGFGNTIYF. Written as DNA, the CDR3 is TGTGCCAGCAGCGTCACCAATACAGGGTTCGGAAACACCATATATTTT. The V and J genes are TRBV7-6 and TRBJ1-3; a weak D match, TRBD1 (6 bases). V gave up 5 bases and J gave up 4 bases, with 18 bases separating them. The CDR3 has 16 amino acids. Germline CDR1 and CDR2: SGHVS and FNYEAQ.

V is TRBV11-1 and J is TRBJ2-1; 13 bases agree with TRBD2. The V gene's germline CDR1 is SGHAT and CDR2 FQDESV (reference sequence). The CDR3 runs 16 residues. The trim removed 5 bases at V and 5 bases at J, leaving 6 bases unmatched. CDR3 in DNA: TGTGCCAGCAGCCCCCGGACTAGCGGGGGAGACAATGAGCAGTTCTTC. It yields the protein CASSPRTSGGDNEQFF.

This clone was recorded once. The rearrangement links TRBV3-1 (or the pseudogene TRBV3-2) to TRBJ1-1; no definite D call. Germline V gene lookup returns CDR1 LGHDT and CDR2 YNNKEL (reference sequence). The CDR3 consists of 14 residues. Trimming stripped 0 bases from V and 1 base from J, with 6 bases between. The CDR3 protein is CASSQDYRNTEAFF. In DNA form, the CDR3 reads TGTGCCAGCAGCCAAGATTATAGGAACACTGAAGCTTTCTTT.

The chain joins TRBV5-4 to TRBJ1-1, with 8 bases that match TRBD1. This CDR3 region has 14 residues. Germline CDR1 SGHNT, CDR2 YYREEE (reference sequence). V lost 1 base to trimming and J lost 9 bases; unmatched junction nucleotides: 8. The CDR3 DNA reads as TGTGCCAGCAGCTTGCTTCAGGGACAGGTTAAAGCTTTCTTT. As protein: CASSLLQGQVKAFF.